This TCR beta chain was recorded in a study of blood T cell repertoires in COVID-19. About the research overall: T cells, B-cell-depleted T cells, or PBMCs supplied cDNA or gDNA.

Germline CDR1 reads SNHLY; CDR2 reads FYNNEI. V was clipped by 7 bases and J by 0 bases, with 13 bases between them. The CDR3 has 14 residues. The assay was immunoSEQ multiplex PCR, and TCRdb's table has in-frame clones only and misses some. Among about 200,000 clones listed, more than 85% were seen once. This sequence originates from a man between 60 and 75 years old with COVID-19, enrolled during active disease. The J gene is TRBJ2-7, the V gene TRBV2; unclear D gene. Sequenced input: peripheral blood. CDR3 nucleotide sequence: TGTGCCAGCATTGCCAGGCCAAACTCCTACGAGCAGTACTTC. Its protein product is CASIARPNSYEQYF.